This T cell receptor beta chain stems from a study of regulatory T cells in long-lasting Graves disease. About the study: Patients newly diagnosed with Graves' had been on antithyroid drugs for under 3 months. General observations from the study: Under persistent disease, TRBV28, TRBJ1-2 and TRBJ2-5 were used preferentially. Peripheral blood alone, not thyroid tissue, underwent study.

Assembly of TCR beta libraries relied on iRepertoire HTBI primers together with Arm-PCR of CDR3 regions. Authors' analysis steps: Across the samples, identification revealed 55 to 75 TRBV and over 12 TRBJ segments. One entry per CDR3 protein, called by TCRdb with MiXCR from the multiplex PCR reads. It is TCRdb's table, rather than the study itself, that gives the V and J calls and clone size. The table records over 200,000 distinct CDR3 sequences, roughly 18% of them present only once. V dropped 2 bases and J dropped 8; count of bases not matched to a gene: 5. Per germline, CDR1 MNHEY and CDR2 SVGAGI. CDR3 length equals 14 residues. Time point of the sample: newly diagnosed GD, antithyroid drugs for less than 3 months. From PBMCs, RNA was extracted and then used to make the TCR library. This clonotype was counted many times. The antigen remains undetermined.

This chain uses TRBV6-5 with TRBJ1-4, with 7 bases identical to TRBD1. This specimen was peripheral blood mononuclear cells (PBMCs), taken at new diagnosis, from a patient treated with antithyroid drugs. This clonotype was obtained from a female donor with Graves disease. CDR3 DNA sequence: TGTGCCAGCAGTTACAGGGGGCGCTCGGAAAAACTGTTTTTT. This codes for CASSYRGRSEKLFF.